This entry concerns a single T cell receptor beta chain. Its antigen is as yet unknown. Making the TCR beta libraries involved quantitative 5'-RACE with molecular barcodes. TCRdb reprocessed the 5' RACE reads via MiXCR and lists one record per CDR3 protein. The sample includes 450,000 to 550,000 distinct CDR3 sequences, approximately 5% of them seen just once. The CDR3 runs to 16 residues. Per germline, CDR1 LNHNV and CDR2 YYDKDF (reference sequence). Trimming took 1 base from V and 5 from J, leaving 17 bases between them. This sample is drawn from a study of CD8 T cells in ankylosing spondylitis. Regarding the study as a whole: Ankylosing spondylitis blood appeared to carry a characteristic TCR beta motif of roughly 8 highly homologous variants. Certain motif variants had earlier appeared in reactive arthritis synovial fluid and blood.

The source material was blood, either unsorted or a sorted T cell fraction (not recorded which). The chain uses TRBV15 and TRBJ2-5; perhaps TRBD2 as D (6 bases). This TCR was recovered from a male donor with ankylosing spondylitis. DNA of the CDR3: TGTGCCACCAGCAGAGGGGGCGGGGACCCTCGGGAGACCCAGTACTTC. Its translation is CATSRGGGDPRETQYF.